The rows below give T cell receptor beta chains drawn from one sample of a study of blood T cell repertoires in COVID-19. Profiling relied on immunoSEQ multiplex PCR, and the TCRdb table lists in-frame clones only, not all of them. The table records some 200,000 clones, more than 80% of them present only once. The sequenced sample consisted of peripheral blood. The receptors were gathered from a woman in her sixties with acute or convalescent COVID-19. Both conserved end residues are part of each CDR3. Only some rows state a clone size, as once, few, many or a class for expanded clones.

NA	TRBJ2-3	TRBV29-1	CSVEEDRTTDTQYF
NA	TRBJ1-3	TRBV6-5	CASSHRDSFGNTIYF
NA	TRBJ2-2	TRBV20-1	CSASPGLAGVGTGELFF
NA	TRBJ1-5	TRBV30	CAWSFGQGNQPQHF
NA	TRBJ1-5	TRBV5-5	CASSLRTGTQPQHF
NA	TRBJ2-5	TRBV7-2	CASSLAGGEETQYF
NA	TRBJ2-1	TRBV11-2	CASSWEGTSLNEQFF
NA	TRBJ1-6	TRBV6-5	CASSSTGLHNSPLHF
NA	TRBJ2-5	TRBV30	CAWHSVQETQYF
once	TRBJ1-2	TRBV18	CASSPPVRAGGYTF
NA	TRBJ1-6	TRBV4-2	CASSQEGQLINSPLHF
NA	TRBJ1-3	TRBV3-1/TRBV3-2	CASSQEGGTSGNTIYF
NA	TRBJ2-1	TRBV7-9	CASSLGRLAAYNEQFF
NA	TRBJ2-2	TRBV7-6	CASSRRTGGLTGELFF
NA	TRBJ2-3	TRBV24-1	CATSLGGEPTDTQYF
few	TRBJ2-1	TRBV14	CASSQLAASNEQFF
once	TRBJ1-1	TRBV18	CASSPGRGPNTEAFF
NA	TRBJ1-1	TRBV5-1	CASSLPTGNTEAFF
NA	TRBJ1-1	TRBV2	CASSAWTSEAFF
NA	TRBJ2-1	TRBV9	CASSVGLAGNNEQFF
NA	TRBJ2-1	TRBV5-1	CASQTTSGIQHEQFF
NA	TRBJ1-6	TRBV2	CASSGSGDSPLHF
NA	TRBJ2-1	TRBV13	CASSLALAGGKEQFF
NA	TRBJ1-3	TRBV5-6	CASSFTPSGNTIYF
NA	TRBJ1-1	TRBV6-2/TRBV6-3	CASSYSRGYTEAFF
NA	TRBJ2-7	TRBV27	CASRPLAGAYEQYF
NA	TRBJ2-1	TRBV24-1	CATSDLGGAPNEQFF
NA	TRBJ1-5	TRBV6-1	CASSEGQGNNQPQHF
NA	TRBJ1-4	TRBV5-1	CASSRDSTTNEKLFF
NA	TRBJ1-5	TRBV7-9	CASSVDRVEQPQHF
NA	TRBJ1-4	TRBV28	CASSSPGTPTNEKLFF
once	TRBJ2-1	TRBV5-1	CASSGATSGKYNEQFF
once	TRBJ2-5	TRBV11-3	CASSSGETQYF
NA	TRBJ1-2	TRBV6-5	CASSFERTGDYGYTF
NA	TRBJ1-1	TRBV29-1	CSVEVWGEAFF
few	TRBJ2-2	TRBV7-3	CASSLLGGSNTGELFF
NA	TRBJ1-2	TRBV19	CASSTGQGAHGYTF
NA	TRBJ1-1	TRBV11-2	CASSLGAGNTEAFF
NA	TRBJ1-5	TRBV2	CASSEEVRPQHF
NA	TRBJ1-4	TRBV7-9	CASSLARGITSEKLFF
NA	TRBJ1-3	TRBV28	CASSLLSGNTIYF
NA	TRBJ1-1	TRBV24-1	CATSVGQRAFF
NA	TRBJ2-2	TRBV29-1	CSAQNTGELFF
NA	TRBJ1-2	TRBV10-3	CAISVDRASNGYTF
NA	TRBJ2-4	TRBV7-2	CASSLVGGGNAKNIQYF
NA	TRBJ1-1	TRBV15	CATSTRQGKHTEAFF
NA	TRBJ2-6	TRBV28	CASSSRSSGANVLTF
NA	TRBJ2-3	TRBV28	CASSPTLAGEPDTQYF
NA	TRBJ1-4	TRBV30	CAWSVQGWGEKLFF
NA	TRBJ1-1	TRBV6-5	CASSFLGGRVEAFF
NA	TRBJ2-2	TRBV2	CASKARDSNTGELFF
NA	TRBJ1-5	TRBV12-3/TRBV12-4	CASSHSQQPQHF
NA	TRBJ1-5	TRBV10-3	CAISDGQGAQPQHF
NA	TRBJ1-3	TRBV5-1	CASSGTANPRDTIYF
NA	TRBJ2-6	TRBV6-1	CASSELLAGGFGANVLTF